This T cell receptor beta chain was captured by sequencing in a study of blood T cell repertoires in COVID-19. Study-level background: COVID-19 samples from acute and convalescent phases originated in the United States, Italy and Spain. In each case, the material was cDNA or gDNA derived from T cells, B-cell-depleted T cells, or PBMCs.

The authors' processing: Quantification of nucleated cells was approximated via reference gene primer amplification. Libraries were prepared by immunoSEQ multiplex PCR; TCRdb keeps only in-frame clonotypes and omits some of them. D and trimming were read from the DNA, whereas the V and J calls and clone size are those reported in that table. Among about 150,000 clones listed, 75% to 90% were seen once. A single count supports this clone. Germline lookup yields CDR1 SGHVS and CDR2 FQNEAQ. Deletions cut 1 base from V and 4 bases from J, with 13 bases between. This CDR3 comprises 15 residues. This TCR was recovered from a woman between 65 and 79 years old with acute or convalescent COVID-19. Sample: peripheral blood. The chain uses TRBV7-8 and TRBJ1-1; possible D gene TRBD1, 5 bases. CDR3 protein: CASSLGSSGGTEAFF. As DNA, the CDR3 is TGTGCCAGCAGCTTAGGATCCTCCGGGGGCACTGAAGCTTTCTTT. Drawing the rest from reference TRBV7-8 and TRBJ1-1, the complete variable domain is GAGVSQSPRYKVAKRGQDVALRCDPISGHVSLFWYQQALGQGPEFLTYFQNEAQLDKSGLPSDRFFAERPEGSVSTLKIQRTQQEDSAVYLCASSLGSSGGTEAFFGQGTRLTVV.